The 10 T cell receptor beta chains below come from one sample, sequenced in a study of T cells in Graves' hyperthyroidism and ophthalmopathy (dated by TCRdb to between 2018 and 2020). The library was made by multiplex PCR. Sequenced using an Illumina HiSeq 2000. The TCR beta CDR3 regions were amplified from RNA transcripts. The TCR CDR3 was subjected to a first round of RT-PCR using the HTBI primer set and the Qiagen OneStep RT-PCR kit. TCRdb's own reprocessing of the public reads used fastp at Q25 and MiXCR and kept productive beta chains. Identical CDR3 proteins give one entry, which carries the most common genes and DNA. Within this sample are about 700,000 distinct CDR3 sequences, with roughly 15% of them counted one time only. Roughly a tenth of the sample belongs to the ten largest clones. The sample comprised blood. These receptors all stem from a young woman with Graves' hyperthyroidism.

The chain has TRBV7-4 and TRBJ2-7; the D is unclear. Germline lookup yields CDR1 SGHVT and CDR2 SQSDAQ. The V and J ends lost 5 bases and 4 bases respectively, with 15 bases between them. The CDR3 is 14 amino acids. This chain's CDR3 is CASSPLRPAYEQYF. CDR3 DNA: TGTGCCAGCAGCCCTCTAAGGCCAGCTTACGAGCAGTACTTC.

V usage is TRBV9 and J usage is TRBJ1-4, with a tentative D call TRBD1 (6 bases). Germline-derived CDR1 and CDR2 are SGDLS and YYNGEE. The V end lost 4 bases, the J end lost 6 bases, and 13 bases lay between the germline ends. This CDR3 has 14 residues. The CDR3 region has the DNA TGTGCCAGCAGCATCGACAGGCTTGATGAAAAACTGTTTTTT. The encoded protein is CASSIDRLDEKLFF.

There are many counts of this clonotype. The chain links TRBV11-2 to TRBJ2-7; TRBD1 or TRBD2 may be the D gene (5 bases each). CDR1 is SGHAT, CDR2 FQNNGV, per germline. The CDR3 sequence is 14 residues long. V was trimmed by 8 bases and J by 2 bases, leaving 16 bases between them. The DNA for the CDR3 is TGTGCCAGCCGCAGCAGGGACGAGACCTACGAGCAGTACTTC. This sequence encodes CASRSRDETYEQYF.

This chain joins TRBV24-1 and TRBJ1-5; possible D gene TRBD1, 5 bases. Germline CDR1 KGHDR, CDR2 SFDVKD. Trimming removed 2 bases from V and 0 bases from J, with 13 bases in between. The CDR3 spans 17 residues. CDR3 protein: CATSDSRGPYSNQPQHF. In DNA form, the CDR3 reads TGTGCCACCAGTGATTCCCGGGGCCCTTATAGCAATCAGCCCCAGCATTTT.

This clonotype was seen a handful of times. The gene calls are TRBV6-1 and TRBJ1-3; weak D call: TRBD1 (5 bases). CDR1 is MNHNS and CDR2 is SASEGT in the germline V gene. The germline V and J ends were trimmed by 7 bases and 0 bases, with 19 bases remaining between them. The CDR3 has 17 residues. Written as DNA, the CDR3 is TGTGCCAGCATCTATAAAGTGGACAAACACTCTGGAAACACCATATATTTT. Amino acids: CASIYKVDKHSGNTIYF.

This clonotype was detected ten times or more. The rearrangement uses TRBV20-1 and TRBJ2-7, with 9 bases that match TRBD1. Trimming cost V 2 bases and J 6 bases; bases outside gene matches: 8. The CDR3 has 14 amino acids. CDR1 and CDR2 (germline): DFQATT, SNEGSKA (reference sequence). As DNA, the CDR3 is TGCAGTGCTAGACCGGGACAGGGTACGGGCGAGCAGTACTTC. Protein product: CSARPGQGTGEQYF.

This clonotype was observed a handful of times. A read error may account for a junction end that differs from germline. The genes are TRBV7-3 and TRBJ2-2; D tentatively fits TRBD1 or TRBD2 (5 bases each). The CDR3 runs to 13 residues. From germline, CDR1 is SGHTA and CDR2 FQGTGA. CDR3 sequence reads: CASSLTGTGELSF. As DNA, the CDR3 is TGTGCCAGCAGCTTAACCGGGACCGGGGAGCTGTCTTTT.

CDR3 DNA: TGTGCCAGCGCAACAGGGGGCAATCAGCCCCAGCATTTT. Encoded protein: CASATGGNQPQHF. This rearrangement joins TRBV28 to TRBJ1-5, with 7 nucleotides matching TRBD1. Unmatched junction bases numbered 3, after V lost 8 bases and J lost 2 bases. Germline CDR1 and CDR2: MDHEN and SYDVKM. The CDR3 contains 13 residues.

The sample holds many counts of this clonotype. V and J are TRBV7-3 and TRBJ2-3, with 7 bases matching TRBD1. Per the germline V gene, CDR1 is SGHTA and CDR2 is FQGTGA. There are 14 residues in the CDR3. The ends lost 5 bases at V and 2 bases at J; junction bases unmatched: 4. The CDR3 DNA reads as TGTGCCAGCAGCCGACAGGGCCTCACAGATACGCAGTATTTT. Translating it yields CASSRQGLTDTQYF.

This chain joins TRBV6-1 and TRBJ1-4, with 9 nucleotides matching TRBD1. The germline CDR1 and CDR2 sequences are MNHNS and SASEGT. The CDR3 runs to 14 residues. The V gene end was trimmed by 7 bases and the J gene end by 6 bases; junction bases not matched to a gene: 6. The DNA of the CDR3 is TGTGCCAGCAAATCCGGGACAGGGCATGAAAAACTGTTTTTT. It encodes CASKSGTGHEKLFF.